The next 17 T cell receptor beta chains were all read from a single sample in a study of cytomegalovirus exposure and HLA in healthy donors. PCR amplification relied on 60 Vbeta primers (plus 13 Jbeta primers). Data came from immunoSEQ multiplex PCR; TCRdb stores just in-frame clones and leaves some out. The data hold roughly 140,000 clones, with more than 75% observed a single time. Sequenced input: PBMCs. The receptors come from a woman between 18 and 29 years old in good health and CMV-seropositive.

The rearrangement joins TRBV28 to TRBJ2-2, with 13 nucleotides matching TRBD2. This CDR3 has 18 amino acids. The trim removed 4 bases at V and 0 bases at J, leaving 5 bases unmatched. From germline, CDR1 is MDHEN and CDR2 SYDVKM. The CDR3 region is CASSSGTSGVANTGELFF. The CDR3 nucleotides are TGTGCCAGCAGTTCCGGGACTAGCGGGGTTGCGAACACCGGGGAGCTGTTTTTT.

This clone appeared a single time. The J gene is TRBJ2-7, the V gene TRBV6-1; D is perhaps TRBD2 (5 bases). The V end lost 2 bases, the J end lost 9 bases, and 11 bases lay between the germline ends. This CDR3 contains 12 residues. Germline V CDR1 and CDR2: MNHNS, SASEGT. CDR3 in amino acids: CASSETARGQYF. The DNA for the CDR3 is TGTGCCAGCAGTGAAACCGCCCGGGGGCAGTACTTC.

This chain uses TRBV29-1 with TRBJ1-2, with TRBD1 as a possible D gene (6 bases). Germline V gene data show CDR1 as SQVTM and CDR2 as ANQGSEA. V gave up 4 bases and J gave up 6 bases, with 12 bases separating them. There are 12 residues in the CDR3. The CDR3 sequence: CSVGRGSDGYTF. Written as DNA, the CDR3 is TGCAGCGTTGGCAGGGGAAGCGATGGCTACACCTTC.

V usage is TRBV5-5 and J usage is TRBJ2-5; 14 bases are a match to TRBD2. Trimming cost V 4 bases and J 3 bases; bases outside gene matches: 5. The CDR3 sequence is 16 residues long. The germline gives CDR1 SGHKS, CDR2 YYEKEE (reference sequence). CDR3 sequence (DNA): TGTGCCAGCAGCAATACGGGACTAGCGGGGGAAGAGACCCAGTACTTC. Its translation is CASSNTGLAGEETQYF.

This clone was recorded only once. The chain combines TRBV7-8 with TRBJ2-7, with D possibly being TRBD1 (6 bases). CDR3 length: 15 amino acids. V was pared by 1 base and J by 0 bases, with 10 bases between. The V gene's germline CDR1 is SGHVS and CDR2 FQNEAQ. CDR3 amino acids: CASSLVQGSSYEQYF. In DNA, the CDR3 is TGTGCCAGCAGCTTAGTACAGGGTAGCTCCTACGAGCAGTACTTC.

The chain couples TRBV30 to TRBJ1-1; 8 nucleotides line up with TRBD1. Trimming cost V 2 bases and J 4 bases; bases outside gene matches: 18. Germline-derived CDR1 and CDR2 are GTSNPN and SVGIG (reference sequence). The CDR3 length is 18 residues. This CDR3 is CAWSQEGGTGIVGTEAFF. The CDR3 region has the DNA TGTGCCTGGAGTCAAGAGGGGGGGACAGGAATTGTTGGCACTGAAGCTTTCTTT. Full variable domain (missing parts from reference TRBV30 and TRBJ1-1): SQTIHQWPATLVQPVGSPLSLECTVEGTSNPNLYWYRQAAGRGLQLLFYSVGIGQISSEVPQNLSASRPQDRQFILSSKKLLLSDSGFYLCAWSQEGGTGIVGTEAFFGQGTRLTVV.

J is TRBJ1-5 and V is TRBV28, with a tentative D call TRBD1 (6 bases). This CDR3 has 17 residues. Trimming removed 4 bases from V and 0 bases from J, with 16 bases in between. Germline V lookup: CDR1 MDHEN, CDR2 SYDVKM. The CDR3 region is CASSSPRGRRSNQPQHF. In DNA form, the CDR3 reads TGTGCCAGCAGTTCCCCCAGGGGACGGCGTAGCAATCAGCCCCAGCATTTT.

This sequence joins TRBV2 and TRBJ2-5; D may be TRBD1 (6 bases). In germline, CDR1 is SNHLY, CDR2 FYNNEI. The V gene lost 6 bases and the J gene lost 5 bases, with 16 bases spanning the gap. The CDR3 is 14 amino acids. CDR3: CASRPRDTPETQYF. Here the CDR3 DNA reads TGTGCCAGCAGGCCCCGGGACACCCCCGAGACCCAGTACTTC.

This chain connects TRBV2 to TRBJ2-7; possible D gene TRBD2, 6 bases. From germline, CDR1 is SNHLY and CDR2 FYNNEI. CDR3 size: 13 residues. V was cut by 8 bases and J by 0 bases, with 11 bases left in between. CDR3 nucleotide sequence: TGTGCCAGCGCGGGATACTCCTCCTACGAGCAGTACTTC. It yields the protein CASAGYSSYEQYF.

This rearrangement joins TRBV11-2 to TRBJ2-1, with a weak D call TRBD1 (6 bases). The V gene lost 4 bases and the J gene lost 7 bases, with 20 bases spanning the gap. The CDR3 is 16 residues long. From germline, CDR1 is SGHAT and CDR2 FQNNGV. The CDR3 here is CASSSLTGPQSNEQFF. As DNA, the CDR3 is TGTGCCAGCAGCTCCTTGACAGGACCGCAATCAAATGAGCAGTTCTTC.

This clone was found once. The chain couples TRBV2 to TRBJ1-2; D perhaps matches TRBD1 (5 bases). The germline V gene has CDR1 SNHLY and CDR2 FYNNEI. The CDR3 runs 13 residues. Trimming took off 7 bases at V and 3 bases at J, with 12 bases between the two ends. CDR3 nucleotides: TGTGCCAGCACAGGGCCCGAGGACTATGGCTACACCTTC. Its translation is CASTGPEDYGYTF.

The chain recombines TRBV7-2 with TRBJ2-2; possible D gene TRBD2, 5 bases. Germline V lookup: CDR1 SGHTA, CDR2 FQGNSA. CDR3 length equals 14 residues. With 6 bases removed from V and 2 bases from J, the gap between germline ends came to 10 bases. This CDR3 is CASRPGINTGELFF. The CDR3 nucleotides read TGTGCCAGCAGGCCCGGGATTAACACCGGGGAGCTGTTTTTT.

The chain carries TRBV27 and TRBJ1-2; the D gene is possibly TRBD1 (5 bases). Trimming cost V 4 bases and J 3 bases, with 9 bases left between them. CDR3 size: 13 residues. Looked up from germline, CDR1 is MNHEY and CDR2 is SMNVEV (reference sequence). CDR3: CASSSRVDYGYTF. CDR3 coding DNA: TGTGCCAGCAGTTCCAGGGTAGACTATGGCTACACCTTC.

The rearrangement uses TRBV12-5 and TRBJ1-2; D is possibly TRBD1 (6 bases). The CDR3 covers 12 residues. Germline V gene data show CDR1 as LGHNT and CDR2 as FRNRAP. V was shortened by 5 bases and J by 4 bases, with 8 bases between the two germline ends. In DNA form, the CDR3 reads TGTGCTAGTGGTCCGGACAGCTATGGCTACACCTTC. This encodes CASGPDSYGYTF.

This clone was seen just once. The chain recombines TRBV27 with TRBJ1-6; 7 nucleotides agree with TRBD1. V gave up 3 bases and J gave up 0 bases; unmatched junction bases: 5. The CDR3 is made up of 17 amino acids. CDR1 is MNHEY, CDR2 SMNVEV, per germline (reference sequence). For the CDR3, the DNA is TGTGCCAGCAGTTTGGGGACAGTCGCCTCCTATAATTCACCCCTCCACTTT. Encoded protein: CASSLGTVASYNSPLHF.

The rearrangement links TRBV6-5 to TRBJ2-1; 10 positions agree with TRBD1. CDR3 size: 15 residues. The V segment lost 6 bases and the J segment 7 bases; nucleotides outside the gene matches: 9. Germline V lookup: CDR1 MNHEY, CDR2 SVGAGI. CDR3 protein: CASRVGQGTFNEQFF. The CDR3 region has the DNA TGTGCCAGCAGGGTGGGACAGGGGACATTTAATGAGCAGTTCTTC.

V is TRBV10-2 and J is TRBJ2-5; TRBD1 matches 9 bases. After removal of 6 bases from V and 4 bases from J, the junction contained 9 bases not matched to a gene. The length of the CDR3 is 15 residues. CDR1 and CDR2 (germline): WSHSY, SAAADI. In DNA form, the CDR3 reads TGCGCCAGCAGGGACAGGGGTTGGTCCGGAGAGACCCAGTACTTC. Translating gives CASRDRGWSGETQYF.